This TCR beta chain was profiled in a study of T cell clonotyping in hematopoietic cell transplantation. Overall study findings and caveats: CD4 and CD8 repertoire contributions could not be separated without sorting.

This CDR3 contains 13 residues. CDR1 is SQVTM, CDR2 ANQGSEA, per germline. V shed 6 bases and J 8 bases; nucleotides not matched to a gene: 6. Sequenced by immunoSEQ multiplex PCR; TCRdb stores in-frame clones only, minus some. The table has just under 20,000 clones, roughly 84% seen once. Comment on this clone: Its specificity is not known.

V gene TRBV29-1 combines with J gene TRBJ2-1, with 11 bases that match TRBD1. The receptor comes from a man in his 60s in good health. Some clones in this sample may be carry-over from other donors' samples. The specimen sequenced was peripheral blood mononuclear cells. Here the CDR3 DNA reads TGCAGCGTAACCGGGACAGGGGGGGATGAGCAGTTCTTC. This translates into CSVTGTGGDEQFF.